The rows below give T cell receptor beta chains drawn from one sample of a study of shared clonotypes between healthy human individuals. Profiling relied on immunoSEQ multiplex PCR, and the TCRdb table lists in-frame clones only, not all of them. The repertoire has about 1,500,000 clones, roughly 96% of them found once; the top ten carry approximately 1.2%. Sequenced: naive CD4+ T cells sorted from blood. The receptor set was obtained from a man aged 30-40 years in good health. The CDR3 runs from the conserved cysteine through the conserved F or W. Fields, in order: D gene, V gene, clone size, J gene, CDR3 DNA, CDR3 protein. A D gene is named only where the DNA matches it firmly. The size field is filled for only some rows; it gives once, few, many or a size class.

>NA|TRBV6-1|NA|TRBJ1-1
TGTGCCAGCAGTCTAGGACAGACCACTGGGGCTTTCTTT
CASSLGQTTGAFF
>NA|TRBV28|NA|TRBJ2-7
TGTGCCAGCAGGGTACAGGGGGGGAAATTCTACGAGCAGTACTTC
CASRVQGGKFYEQYF
>NA|TRBV18|NA|TRBJ2-7
TGTGCCAGCTCACCTTCTCATACTAGCTACGAGCAGTACTTC
CASSPSHTSYEQYF
>TRBD2|TRBV18|NA|TRBJ2-7
TGTGCCAGCTCGCGGACTAGCGAGATGTACGAGCAGTACTTC
CASSRTSEMYEQYF
>NA|TRBV5-6|NA|TRBJ1-4
TGTGCCAGCAGCCCCGGTGGTCTGGAGGAAAAACTGTTTTTT
CASSPGGLEEKLFF
>TRBD1|TRBV9|NA|TRBJ2-1
TGTGCCAGCAGCTCTTGGACAGGGGGCAATGAGCAGTTCTTC
CASSSWTGGNEQFF
>NA|TRBV5-1|NA|TRBJ2-7
TGCGCCAGCAGCCGGCGGGCACCTGACTACGAGCAGTACTTC
CASSRRAPDYEQYF
>TRBD1|TRBV5-1|NA|TRBJ2-2
TGCGCCAGCAGCTTGGAGGACAGGAGGAGCCGGGAGCTGTTTTTT
CASSLEDRRSRELFF
>TRBD1|TRBV6-4|NA|TRBJ2-1
TGTGCCAGCAGTGTCACAGGGGGCTGGGATGAGCAGTTCTTC
CASSVTGGWDEQFF
>NA|TRBV7-3|NA|TRBJ2-3
TGTGCCAGCCCACACGGCGCTAGCGAGGGGTACACAGATACGCAGTATTTT
CASPHGASEGYTDTQYF
>TRBD2|TRBV5-1|NA|TRBJ2-3
TGCGCCAGCAGCGCACTAGCGGGTGTGTCAGATACGCAGTATTTT
CASSALAGVSDTQYF
>NA|TRBV6-1|NA|TRBJ1-2
TGTGCCACATCACAGCAGAATCATGGCTACACCTTC
CATSQQNHGYTF
>NA|TRBV10-2|NA|TRBJ2-7
TGCGCCAGCAGGGTGGGGGGGGCCGGCAGCTCCTACGAGCAGTACTTC
CASRVGGAGSSYEQYF
>TRBD1|TRBV5-5|once|TRBJ1-2
TGTGCCAGCAGCCTAGGGACAGGGGGCGGATTCGACGGCTACACCTTC
CASSLGTGGGFDGYTF
>NA|TRBV23-1|NA|TRBJ2-1
TGCGCCAGCAGTCACAGGGACAGGGTATTGAGCGGGAGGGCCTTGAGATACAATGAGCAGTTCTTC
CASSHRDRVLSGRALRYNEQFF
>NA|TRBV5-5|NA|TRBJ2-2
TGTGCCAGCAGCTTGTCCCCCCCCGGGGAGCTGTTTTTT
CASSLSPPGELFF
>TRBD2|TRBV4-1|NA|TRBJ2-1
TGCGCCAGCAGCCAAGAGGGACTAGCGGGATATGAGCAGTTCTTC
CASSQEGLAGYEQFF
>NA|TRBV2|NA|TRBJ2-3
TGTGCCAGCAGTGAACTAGGGTCAGATACGCAGTATTTT
CASSELGSDTQYF
>NA|TRBV5-4|NA|TRBJ2-3
TGTGCCAGCAGCTTGGTCAGGGAAGAGAAGCAGTATTTT
CASSLVREEKQYF
>TRBD1|TRBV7-9|NA|TRBJ2-5
TGTGCCAGCAGCTGGACAGGGGCGGGCGAGACCCAGTACTTC
CASSWTGAGETQYF
>TRBD2|TRBV28|NA|TRBJ2-7
TGTGCCAGCAGTTTACTACTAGCGGGAGTTTCCTACGAGCAGTACTTC
CASSLLLAGVSYEQYF
>NA|TRBV9|NA|TRBJ2-1
TGTGCCAGCAGCCCCCGGGTCGGGGGCGATGAGCAGTTCTTC
CASSPRVGGDEQFF
>NA|TRBV9|NA|TRBJ1-5
TGTGCCAGCAGCCGAAAAGGGGTAAATCAGCCCCAGCATTTT
CASSRKGVNQPQHF
>NA|TRBV6-5|NA|TRBJ2-2
TGTGCCAGCAGTTACGGACCGAACACCGGGGAGCTGTTTTTT
CASSYGPNTGELFF
>TRBD2|TRBV6-1|NA|TRBJ2-7
TGTGCCAGCAGTCAGCTAGCGGGAGGAGCCTACGAGCAGTACTTC
CASSQLAGGAYEQYF
>NA|TRBV14|NA|TRBJ1-4
TGTGCCAGCAGCCGACCGGGACTGTCTAATGAAAAACTGTTTTTT
CASSRPGLSNEKLFF
>NA|TRBV5-1|NA|TRBJ2-7
TGCGCCAGCAGCTGGCATTACTCCGCAGGGGCGTACGAGCAGTACTTC
CASSWHYSAGAYEQYF
>TRBD2|TRBV2|NA|TRBJ2-1
TGTGCCAGCAGTGGCCGGTCGGCTAGCGGGGCTGCTCAGTTCTTC
CASSGRSASGAAQFF
>NA|TRBV28|NA|TRBJ2-1
TGTGCCAGCAGTTCCTTTACGGGAGTTCAATCCTACAATGAGCAGTTCTTC
CASSSFTGVQSYNEQFF
>TRBD2|TRBV11-2|NA|TRBJ2-2
TGTGCCAGCAGCTTAGACCTCCTAGCGGGAAATGCCGGGGAGCTGTTTTTT
CASSLDLLAGNAGELFF
>TRBD1|TRBV13|NA|TRBJ1-2
TGTGCCAGCAGCTTAGAACAGGGGAGCGGCTACACCTTC
CASSLEQGSGYTF
>NA|TRBV7-6|NA|TRBJ2-1
TGTGCCAGCAGCCCAGTCCGGGGGCGGCCCGAGCAGTTCTTC
CASSPVRGRPEQFF
>NA|TRBV7-8|NA|TRBJ2-1
TGTGCCAGCAGCTTAAGAAAAAGGAGTGGGGTAAAATCCTACAATGAGCAGTTCTTC
CASSLRKRSGVKSYNEQFF
>TRBD2|TRBV29-1|NA|TRBJ2-1
TGCAGCGTTTCCGGGACTAGCATTTCCTACAATGAGCAGTTCTTC
CSVSGTSISYNEQFF
>NA|TRBV6-6|NA|TRBJ2-7
TGTGCCAGCAGCCCCACGACTACGGGGCAGTACTTC
CASSPTTTGQYF
>NA|TRBV4-1|NA|TRBJ2-7
TGCGCCAGCAGCCTAGGGGGTACCGGGACGGGTTCCTACGAGCAGTACTTC
CASSLGGTGTGSYEQYF
>NA|TRBV1|NA|TRBJ1-3
TGTACCAGCAGCCAAGCTTTTGTAGGAAACACCATATATTTT
CTSSQAFVGNTIYF
>NA|TRBV6-1|NA|TRBJ2-2
TGTGCCAGCAGAATAGCGACCAACACCGGGGAGCTGTTTTTT
CASRIATNTGELFF
>NA|TRBV7-9|NA|TRBJ2-1
TGTGCCAGCAGCTTTTTGGTCGGCAAAAGCTCCTACAATGAGCAGTTCTTC
CASSFLVGKSSYNEQFF
>NA|TRBV9|NA|TRBJ2-2
TGTGCCAGCAGCGTAGCCAGGGACACCGGGGAGCTGTTTTTT
CASSVARDTGELFF
>NA|TRBV10-3|NA|TRBJ2-5
TGTGCCATCGCGTCAGGGGATAGGCAAGAGACCCAGTACTTC
CAIASGDRQETQYF
>TRBD1|TRBV5-4|once|TRBJ2-7
TGTGCCAGCAGGCCTCAGGACAGGGGACACGAGCAGTACTTC
CASRPQDRGHEQYF
>TRBD2|TRBV5-1|NA|TRBJ2-3
TGCGCCAGCAGCTTGGAGCCTAGCGGGAGGTCTTGGGGAGATACGCAGTATTTT
CASSLEPSGRSWGDTQYF
>TRBD2|TRBV7-2|NA|TRBJ2-3
TGTGCCAGCAGCTTGGGAGCGGGAGGCACAGATACGCAGTATTTT
CASSLGAGGTDTQYF
>TRBD2|TRBV27|NA|TRBJ2-3
TGTGCCAGCAAACTAGCGGGAGGCACAGATACGCAGTATTTT
CASKLAGGTDTQYF
>NA|TRBV28|NA|TRBJ1-1
TGTGCCAGCGTCGGGAGCACTGAAGCTTTCTTT
CASVGSTEAFF
>TRBD1|TRBV19|NA|TRBJ2-5
TGTGCCAGTAGTATCGGGACAGGCTATGGGGAAGAGACCCAGTACTTC
CASSIGTGYGEETQYF
>NA|TRBV6-5|NA|TRBJ1-1
TGTGCCAGCAGTTCCCCCGGACAGCCCCAGGGAGTGGAAGCTTTCTTT
CASSSPGQPQGVEAFF
>NA|TRBV13|NA|TRBJ2-7
TGTGCCAGCAGCTTAGGGGAGCGCCCAATGTACGAGCAGTACTTC
CASSLGERPMYEQYF
>TRBD2|TRBV28|NA|TRBJ2-7
TGTGCCAGCAGTCAGTACCGTGGGACTACTTACGAGCAGTACTTC
CASSQYRGTTYEQYF
>NA|TRBV11-2|NA|TRBJ2-7
TGTGCCAGCAGCTTACTGTCCGGACAATCCTACGAGCAGTACTTC
CASSLLSGQSYEQYF
>TRBD1|TRBV5-5|NA|TRBJ1-5
TGTGCCAGCAGCTTGTTTTTACAGGGGGCCTCTCAGCCCCAGCATTTT
CASSLFLQGASQPQHF